The subject of this entry is one TCR beta chain. This clone has only one observation. Its target antigen remains unknown. No much larger clone exists at a distance of one base, and base qualities are not known. The data belong to a study of blood T cell repertoires in COVID-19 (TCRdb year 2020). With regard to the full study: The collaborator samples originated in the United States, Italy and Spain and spanned the acute and convalescent phases of COVID-19. The prospective study material was composed of cDNA or gDNA derived from T cells, B-cell-depleted T cells, or PBMCs. The dataset comprised deeply sampled blood TCRbeta repertoires from subjects exposed to, actively infected with, or recovered from COVID-19. The repertoires were released in a freely available public database meant as a resource for research on the immune response to SARS-CoV-2. The samples were drawn from the first 160 participants of the ongoing ImmuneRACE study and from about 1,200 subjects provided by 6 global collaborators. The sample metadata nearly always contained a de-identified subject ID, COVID-19 status, age in years and sex. Where available, HLA class I and class II types were obtained from metadata supplied by the sample provider rather than from assay-based typing.

Whole blood was collected in K2EDTA tubes by collaborating institutions according to the institutions' own protocols. For TCRbeta analysis, collaborators shipped samples as frozen whole blood, isolated PBMCs, or DNA extracted from either of those sample types. CDR1 SGHNT and CDR2 YYREEE are derived from the germline V gene (reference sequence). The CDR3 sequence holds 16 residues, the cysteine and phenylalanine included. CDR3 DNA is the only sequence kept; it has 48 bases, read in frame from the first base. The junction shows trimming of 0 bases on V and 5 bases on J, plus 14 bases between the germline ends. Study-wide conclusions, independent of this receptor: The quantity of clinical and demographic metadata differed by source and by participant and was supplied without curation.

TCRbeta CDR3 regions were amplified from genomic DNA using the immunoSEQ Assay, a bias-controlled multiplex PCR. Per the original workflow: The number of nucleated cells in each sample was estimated from the amplification of reference gene primers within the assay. To quantify the absolute abundance of each unique TCRbeta CDR3 rearrangement, sequence reads were collapsed and filtered. For each sample, productive Simpson clonality was calculated as the square root of Simpson's diversity index over productive rearrangements. TCRdb limited this immuneACCESS table to in-frame rearrangements with V and J called. A share of clones is missing; checked studies link under half to unresolved V genes, and the rest is unexplained. The DNA gave D and trimming, while V, J and clone size come from that table. The sample table records about 130,000 clones; approximately 85% of these occur just once. Approximately 6.6% of the sample is in the top ten clones.

The chain employs TRBV5-4 and TRBJ2-2; TRBD2 might be the D gene, on 6 matching bases. The TCR comes from a man aged 80 or over with active or convalescent COVID-19. Sequencing input: peripheral blood. The DNA sequence reads TGTGCCAGCAGCTTGGGTATGCGGGGTGGGACCGGGGAGCTGTTTTTT. Its coded protein is CASSLGMRGGTGELFF.